The rows below give T cell receptor beta chains drawn from one sample of a study of blood T cells in healthy people across ages. TCRdb passed the 5' RACE reads through MiXCR, listing each CDR3 protein once. The sample records about 380,000 distinct CDR3 sequences, 50% to 60% being singletons. The sequencing input was blood. The receptor set was obtained from a man between 60 and 75 years old in good health. Each CDR3 is given with its conserved first and last residue. Fields, in order: D gene, clone size, V gene, J gene, CDR3 DNA, CDR3 protein. D genes are given only for firm matches. Size tells how often a clone was seen (once, few, many) or the class of an expanded clone, and some rows leave it out.

d_call: -
clone_size: -
v_call: TRBV20-1
j_call: TRBJ2-7
cdr3_nt: TGCAGTGCTATGCGCGAATCAGACGAGCAGTACTTC
cdr3_aa: CSAMRESDEQYF

d_call: -
clone_size: -
v_call: TRBV6-5
j_call: TRBJ2-5
cdr3_nt: TGTGCCAGCAGTTACTCGACCGACGGGTACAATGAGCAGTACTTC
cdr3_aa: CASSYSTDGYNEQYF

d_call: TRBD2
clone_size: -
v_call: TRBV13
j_call: TRBJ2-3
cdr3_nt: TGTGCCAGCAGCCCTAGACTAGCGGTCGAAGATACGCAGTATTTT
cdr3_aa: CASSPRLAVEDTQYF

d_call: -
clone_size: many
v_call: TRBV2
j_call: TRBJ2-7
cdr3_nt: TGTGCCAGCAGCACCAAACGGGCGACCTACGAGCAGTACTTC
cdr3_aa: CASSTKRATYEQYF

d_call: -
clone_size: few
v_call: TRBV6-6
j_call: TRBJ2-1
cdr3_nt: TGTGCCAGCAGCCCAGGGGGGGGCGGCGATGAGCAGTTCTTC
cdr3_aa: CASSPGGGGDEQFF

d_call: TRBD2
clone_size: -
v_call: TRBV29-1
j_call: TRBJ2-3
cdr3_nt: TGCAGCGTCTTTGGCGGGGGGGGCCCGAGTTCAGATACGCAGTATTTT
cdr3_aa: CSVFGGGGPSSDTQYF

d_call: TRBD1
clone_size: few
v_call: TRBV3-1
j_call: TRBJ1-2
cdr3_nt: TGTGCCAGCAGCCAAGCCGGACAGGGGGTTGGTGGCTACACCTTC
cdr3_aa: CASSQAGQGVGGYTF

d_call: TRBD1
clone_size: few
v_call: TRBV27
j_call: TRBJ1-4
cdr3_nt: TGTGCCAGCAGTTTAAAAGGGGGCGCGATGGTATCTAATGAAAAACTGTTTTTT
cdr3_aa: CASSLKGGAMVSNEKLFF

d_call: -
clone_size: -
v_call: TRBV11-2
j_call: TRBJ2-7
cdr3_nt: TGTGCCAGCAGCTTACTATCCCCTGTAAGGGCCTACGAGCAGTACTTC
cdr3_aa: CASSLLSPVRAYEQYF

d_call: -
clone_size: -
v_call: TRBV20-1
j_call: TRBJ1-4
cdr3_nt: TGCAGTGCTGCCCGGGACCCAGAAAAACTGTTTTTT
cdr3_aa: CSAARDPEKLFF

d_call: TRBD1
clone_size: -
v_call: TRBV6-2/TRBV6-3
j_call: TRBJ2-7
cdr3_nt: TGTGCCAGCAGTTACGACCGACAGGGGGCCTCCTACGAGCAGTACTTC
cdr3_aa: CASSYDRQGASYEQYF

d_call: -
clone_size: -
v_call: TRBV7-2
j_call: TRBJ2-3
cdr3_nt: TGTGCCAGCCGCCGGACCTCTAGCGCAGATACGCAGTATTTT
cdr3_aa: CASRRTSSADTQYF

d_call: TRBD2
clone_size: -
v_call: TRBV28
j_call: TRBJ2-7
cdr3_nt: TGTGCCAGTGAGATAACTAGCGGGGGAATATACGAGCAGTACTTC
cdr3_aa: CASEITSGGIYEQYF

d_call: -
clone_size: -
v_call: TRBV18
j_call: TRBJ2-3
cdr3_nt: TGTGCCAGCTCACCGTTTACAGATACGCAGTATTTT
cdr3_aa: CASSPFTDTQYF

d_call: TRBD1
clone_size: -
v_call: TRBV12-3/TRBV12-4
j_call: TRBJ2-1
cdr3_nt: TGTGCCAGCAGTCCCCCCACAGGGGCCCCCTCCTACAATGAGCAGTTCTTC
cdr3_aa: CASSPPTGAPSYNEQFF

d_call: -
clone_size: -
v_call: TRBV20-1
j_call: TRBJ2-7
cdr3_nt: TGCGGTGCTCCCGGGCAATCCTACGAGCAGTACTTC
cdr3_aa: CGAPGQSYEQYF

d_call: -
clone_size: -
v_call: TRBV5-1
j_call: TRBJ2-1
cdr3_nt: TGCGCCAGCAGTACGCAGGGCAATGAGCAGTTCTTC
cdr3_aa: CASSTQGNEQFF

d_call: TRBD1
clone_size: -
v_call: TRBV5-1
j_call: TRBJ2-1
cdr3_nt: TGCGCCAGCAGCGCCAGGGGACAGGGCAGTGAGCAGTTCTTC
cdr3_aa: CASSARGQGSEQFF

d_call: -
clone_size: -
v_call: TRBV12-3/TRBV12-4
j_call: TRBJ2-5
cdr3_nt: TGTGCCAGCAGTTTAGCCGTCCGAGGGGAAGAGACCCAGTACTTC
cdr3_aa: CASSLAVRGEETQYF

d_call: -
clone_size: -
v_call: TRBV3-1
j_call: TRBJ2-5
cdr3_nt: TGTGCCAGCAGCCAGTATGATTCGGGGACCCAGTACTTC
cdr3_aa: CASSQYDSGTQYF

d_call: TRBD1
clone_size: few
v_call: TRBV6-5
j_call: TRBJ1-2
cdr3_nt: TGTGCCAGCAGTTACTCGAGAGAGGGGGCGGATGGCTACACCTTC
cdr3_aa: CASSYSREGADGYTF

d_call: -
clone_size: many
v_call: TRBV10-3
j_call: TRBJ2-7
cdr3_nt: TGTGCCATCAGTGGCGTTAAGGGGAGCCTCTCCTACGAGCAGTACTTC
cdr3_aa: CAISGVKGSLSYEQYF

d_call: -
clone_size: many
v_call: TRBV15
j_call: TRBJ2-6
cdr3_nt: TGTGCCACCAGCGCGGGTCTGGGCTCTGGGGCCAACGTCCTGACTTTC
cdr3_aa: CATSAGLGSGANVLTF

d_call: TRBD2
clone_size: -
v_call: TRBV28
j_call: TRBJ2-5
cdr3_nt: TGTGCCAGCAGCCTACCGGGACTAGCGGGGGGACCGGGAACCCAAGAGACCCAGTACTTC
cdr3_aa: CASSLPGLAGGPGTQETQYF

d_call: TRBD1
clone_size: -
v_call: TRBV28
j_call: TRBJ2-7
cdr3_nt: TGTGCCAGCAGTTCGGTTTTCCCGGGACAGGGTAGTACCTACGAGCAGTACTTC
cdr3_aa: CASSSVFPGQGSTYEQYF

d_call: -
clone_size: -
v_call: TRBV21-1
j_call: TRBJ1-2
cdr3_nt: TGTGCCAGCAGCAAATGTGACAGAGATTGGTATGGCTACACCTTC
cdr3_aa: CASSKCDRDWYGYTF

d_call: -
clone_size: -
v_call: TRBV6-2/TRBV6-3
j_call: TRBJ2-4
cdr3_nt: TGTGCCAGCGGACAAGGTGACATTCAGTACTTC
cdr3_aa: CASGQGDIQYF

d_call: -
clone_size: -
v_call: TRBV7-8
j_call: TRBJ2-5
cdr3_nt: TGTGCCAGCAGCTTAGATGTGGTACCTGAGACCCAGTACTTC
cdr3_aa: CASSLDVVPETQYF

d_call: -
clone_size: few
v_call: TRBV28
j_call: TRBJ2-7
cdr3_nt: TGTGCCAGCAGCAAGAACCCCGCAAACTACGAGCAGTACTTC
cdr3_aa: CASSKNPANYEQYF